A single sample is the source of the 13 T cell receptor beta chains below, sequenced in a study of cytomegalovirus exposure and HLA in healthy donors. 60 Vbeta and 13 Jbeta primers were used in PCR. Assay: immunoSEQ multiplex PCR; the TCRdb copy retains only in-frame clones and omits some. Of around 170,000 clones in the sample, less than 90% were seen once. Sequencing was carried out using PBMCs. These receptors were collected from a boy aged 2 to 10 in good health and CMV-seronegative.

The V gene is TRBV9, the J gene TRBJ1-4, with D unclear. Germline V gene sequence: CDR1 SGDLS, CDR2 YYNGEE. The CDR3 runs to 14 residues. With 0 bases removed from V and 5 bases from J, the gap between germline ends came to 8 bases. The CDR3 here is CASSVEPANEKLFF. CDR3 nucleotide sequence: TGTGCCAGCAGCGTAGAGCCCGCAAATGAAAAACTGTTTTTT.

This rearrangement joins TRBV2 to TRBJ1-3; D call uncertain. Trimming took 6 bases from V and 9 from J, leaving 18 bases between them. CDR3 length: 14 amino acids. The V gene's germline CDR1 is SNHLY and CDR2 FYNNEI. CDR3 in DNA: TGTGCCAGCAGAAGTGGGCTGCAGTACTCCACCATATATTTT. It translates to CASRSGLQYSTIYF. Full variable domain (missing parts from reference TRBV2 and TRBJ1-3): EPEVTQTPSHQVTQMGQEVILRCVPISNHLYFYWYRQILGQKVEFLVSFYNNEISEKSEIFDDQFSVERPDGSNFTLKIRSTKLEDSAMYFCASRSGLQYSTIYFGEGSWLTVV.

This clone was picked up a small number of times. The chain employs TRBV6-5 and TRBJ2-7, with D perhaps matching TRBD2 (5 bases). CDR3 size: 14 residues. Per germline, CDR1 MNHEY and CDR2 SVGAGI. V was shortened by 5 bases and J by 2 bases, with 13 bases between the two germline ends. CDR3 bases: TGTGCCAGCAGTAACGGCGGGTCCACCTACGAGCAGTACTTC. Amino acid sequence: CASSNGGSTYEQYF.

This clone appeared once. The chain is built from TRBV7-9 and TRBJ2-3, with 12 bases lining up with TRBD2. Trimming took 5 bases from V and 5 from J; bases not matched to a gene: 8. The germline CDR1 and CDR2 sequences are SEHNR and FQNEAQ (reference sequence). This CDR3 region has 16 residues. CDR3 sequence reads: CASSPRTSGIGDTQYF. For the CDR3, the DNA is TGTGCCAGCAGCCCGCGGACTAGCGGGATAGGAGATACGCAGTATTTT.

The CDR3 sequence: CASSLGLEGYEQYF. CDR3 in DNA: TGTGCCAGCAGCTTAGGCCTAGAGGGATACGAGCAGTACTTC. This chain uses TRBV11-2 with TRBJ2-7, with D possibly matching TRBD2 (5 bases). V was shortened by 1 base and J by 4 bases, with 11 bases between the two germline ends. This CDR3 has 14 residues. Germline loops: CDR1 SGHAT, CDR2 FQNNGV.

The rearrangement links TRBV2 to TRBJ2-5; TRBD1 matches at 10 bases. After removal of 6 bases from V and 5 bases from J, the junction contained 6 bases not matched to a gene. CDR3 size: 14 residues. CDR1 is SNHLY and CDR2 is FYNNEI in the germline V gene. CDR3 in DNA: TGTGCCAGCAGGGCGACAGGGGGCTCGGAGACCCAGTACTTC. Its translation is CASRATGGSETQYF. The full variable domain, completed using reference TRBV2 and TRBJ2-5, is EPEVTQTPSHQVTQMGQEVILRCVPISNHLYFYWYRQILGQKVEFLVSFYNNEISEKSEIFDDQFSVERPDGSNFTLKIRSTKLEDSAMYFCASRATGGSETQYFGPGTRLLVL.

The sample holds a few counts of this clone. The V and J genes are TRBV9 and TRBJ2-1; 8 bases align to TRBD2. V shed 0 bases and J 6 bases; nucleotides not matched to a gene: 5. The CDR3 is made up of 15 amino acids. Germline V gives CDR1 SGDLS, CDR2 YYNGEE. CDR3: CASSVAAGLGNEQFF. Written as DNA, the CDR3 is TGTGCCAGCAGCGTAGCCGCGGGACTAGGCAATGAGCAGTTCTTC.

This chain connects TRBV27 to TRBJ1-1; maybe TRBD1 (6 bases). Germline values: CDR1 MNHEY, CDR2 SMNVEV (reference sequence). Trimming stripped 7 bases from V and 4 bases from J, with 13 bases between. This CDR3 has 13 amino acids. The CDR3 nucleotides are TGTGCCAGCAAGGATACAGGGAGCACTGAAGCTTTCTTT. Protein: CASKDTGSTEAFF.

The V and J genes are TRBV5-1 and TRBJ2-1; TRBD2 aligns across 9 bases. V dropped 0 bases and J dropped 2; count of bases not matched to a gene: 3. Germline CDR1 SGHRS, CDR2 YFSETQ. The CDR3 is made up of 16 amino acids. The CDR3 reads CASSLGASGTYNEQFF. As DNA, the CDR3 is TGCGCCAGCAGCTTGGGGGCTAGCGGGACCTACAATGAGCAGTTCTTC.

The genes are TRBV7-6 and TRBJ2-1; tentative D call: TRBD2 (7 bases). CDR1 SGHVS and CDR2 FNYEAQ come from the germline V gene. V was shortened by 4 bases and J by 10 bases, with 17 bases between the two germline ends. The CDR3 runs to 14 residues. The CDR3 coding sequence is TGTGCCAGCAGCTCGGGGGGCAACTTGGCCGAGCAGTTCTTC. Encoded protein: CASSSGGNLAEQFF.

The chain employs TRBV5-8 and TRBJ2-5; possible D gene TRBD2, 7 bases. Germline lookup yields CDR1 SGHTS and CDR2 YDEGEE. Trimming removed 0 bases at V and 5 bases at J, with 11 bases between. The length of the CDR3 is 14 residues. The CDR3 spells CASSLEGGAETQYF. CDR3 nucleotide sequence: TGTGCCAGCAGCTTGGAGGGGGGGGCGGAGACCCAGTACTTC.

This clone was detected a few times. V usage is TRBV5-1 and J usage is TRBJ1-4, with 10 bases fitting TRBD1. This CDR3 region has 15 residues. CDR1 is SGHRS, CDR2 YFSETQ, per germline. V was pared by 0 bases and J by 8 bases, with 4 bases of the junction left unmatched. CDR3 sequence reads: CASSLAGTGEEKLFF. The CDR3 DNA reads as TGCGCCAGCAGCTTGGCTGGGACAGGGGAAGAAAAACTGTTTTTT.

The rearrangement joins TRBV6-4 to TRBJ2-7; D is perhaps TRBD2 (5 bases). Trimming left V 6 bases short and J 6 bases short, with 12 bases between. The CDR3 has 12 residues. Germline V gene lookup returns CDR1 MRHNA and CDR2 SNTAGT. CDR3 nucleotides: TGTGCCAGCAGAAGCAGCGGAGGCGAGCAGTACTTC. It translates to CASRSSGGEQYF.